This T cell receptor (beta chain) comes out of a study of vaccination and CD4 T cells after COVID-19. The overall study: Post-vaccination specimens were collected at a median of around 72 days following dose two (range 14 to 241). Stimulation of the cells used overlapping spike peptide pools from SARS-CoV-2 and from the common cold coronaviruses HCoV-NL63, HCoV-OC43 and HCoV-229E.

Treatment meaning: roughly nine-day PBMC culture with coronavirus spike peptide pools or control peptides (ViraFEST assay). The Oncomine TCR Beta short-read assay generated sequence data from the DNA of cultured CD4+ T cells. MiXCR was run by TCRdb on the PCR reads, yielding one entry per CDR3 protein. The sample has some 8,300 distinct CDR3 sequences, less than 85% seen once. Germline lookup yields CDR1 SGHKS and CDR2 YYEKEE (reference sequence). Trimming took 0 bases from V and 13 from J, leaving 19 bases between them. CDR3 length equals 14 residues. Worth noting for this clonotype: Its antigen is not known.

The source of this sequence is a human donor who had recovered from COVID-19. Sequencing was performed on CD4+ T cells from blood, cultured in vitro. The chain has TRBV5-5 and TRBJ1-2; no clear D. Here the CDR3 DNA reads TGTGCCAGCAGCTTGGGGGGTTTATCTTGGGGAGGCACCTTC. Amino acid sequence: CASSLGGLSWGGTF.